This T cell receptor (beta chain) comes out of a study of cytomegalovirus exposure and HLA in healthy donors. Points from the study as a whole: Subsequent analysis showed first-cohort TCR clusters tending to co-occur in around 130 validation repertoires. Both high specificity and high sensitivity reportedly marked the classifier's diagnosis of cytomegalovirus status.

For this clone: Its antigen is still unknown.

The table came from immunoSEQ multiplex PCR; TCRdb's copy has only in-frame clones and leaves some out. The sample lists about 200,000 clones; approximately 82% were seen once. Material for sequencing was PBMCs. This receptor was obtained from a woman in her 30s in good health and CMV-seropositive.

The chain's CDR3 is CASRDSYNEQFF. The CDR3 DNA sequence: TGTGCCAGCCGTGACAGCTACAATGAGCAGTTCTTC. The chain is built from TRBV19 and TRBJ2-1, with TRBD1 as a possible D gene (5 bases). V gave up 9 bases and J gave up 3 bases, with 9 bases separating them. Germline loops: CDR1 LNHDA, CDR2 SQIVND (reference sequence). CDR3 size: 12 residues.